Below, 3 T cell receptor beta chains from the same sample are listed, as sequenced in a study of cytomegalovirus exposure and HLA in healthy donors. The PCR was carried out with 60 Vbeta primers and 13 Jbeta primers. This table comes from immunoSEQ multiplex PCR, and its TCRdb copy is limited to in-frame clones, with some not included. The table shows roughly 140,000 clones, with about 73% occurring only once. The sample taken for sequencing was PBMCs. These receptors originate from a man aged 40-50 years in good health and CMV-seropositive.

The V call is TRBV7-9, the J call TRBJ2-5, with 8 nucleotides matching TRBD1. Trimming cost V 5 bases and J 1 base; bases outside gene matches: 3. The V gene's germline CDR1 is SEHNR and CDR2 FQNEAQ (reference sequence). This CDR3 spans 14 amino acids. Written as DNA, the CDR3 is TGTGCCAGCAGCCCGACAGGGGTCCAAGAGACCCAGTACTTC. Its protein product is CASSPTGVQETQYF. The whole variable domain, filled in from reference TRBV7-9 and TRBJ2-5, reads DTGVSQNPRHKITKRGQNVTFRCDPISEHNRLYWYRQTLGQGPEFLTYFQNEAQLEKSRLLSDRFSAERPKGSFSTLEIQRTEQGDSAMYLCASSPTGVQETQYFGPGTRLLVL.

The rearrangement uses TRBV7-2 and TRBJ2-3, with 9 nucleotides matching TRBD1. Germline V lookup: CDR1 SGHTA, CDR2 FQGNSA. The CDR3 has 15 residues. Trimming at V came to 4 bases and at J to 3 bases, leaving 5 bases not matched to a gene. The CDR3 region is CASSSKTGGTDTQYF. The CDR3 DNA is TGTGCCAGCAGCTCGAAGACAGGGGGGACAGATACGCAGTATTTT.

This chain uses TRBV10-2 with TRBJ1-2, with TRBD1 matching over 7 bases. CDR3 length equals 15 residues. V lost 2 bases to trimming and J lost 5 bases; unmatched junction nucleotides: 8. CDR1 WSHSY and CDR2 SAAADI come from the germline V gene. The CDR3 protein is CASSEPSGDSYGYTF. Here the CDR3 DNA reads TGCGCCAGCAGTGAGCCATCGGGGGACAGTTATGGCTACACCTTC.